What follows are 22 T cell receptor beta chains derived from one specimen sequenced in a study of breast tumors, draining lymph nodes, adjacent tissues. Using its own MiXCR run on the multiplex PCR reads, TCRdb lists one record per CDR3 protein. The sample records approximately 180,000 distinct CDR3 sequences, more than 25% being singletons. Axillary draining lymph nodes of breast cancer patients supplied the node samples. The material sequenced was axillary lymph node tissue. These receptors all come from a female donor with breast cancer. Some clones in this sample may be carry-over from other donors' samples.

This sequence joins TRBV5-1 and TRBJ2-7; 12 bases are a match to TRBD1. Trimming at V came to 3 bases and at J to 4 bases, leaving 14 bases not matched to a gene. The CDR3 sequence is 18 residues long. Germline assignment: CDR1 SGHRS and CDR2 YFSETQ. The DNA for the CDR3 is TGCGCCAGCAGCTACCTGGGGTTAGGGGACAGGGGGCAATACGAGCAGTACTTC. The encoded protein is CASSYLGLGDRGQYEQYF.

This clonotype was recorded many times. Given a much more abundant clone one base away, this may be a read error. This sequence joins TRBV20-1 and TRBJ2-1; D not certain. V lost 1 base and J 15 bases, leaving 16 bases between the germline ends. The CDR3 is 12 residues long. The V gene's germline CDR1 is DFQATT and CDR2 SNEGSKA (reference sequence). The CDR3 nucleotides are TGCAGTGCTAGAGTTCACGTACCCCAGCCGTTCTTC. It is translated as CSARVHVPQPFF.

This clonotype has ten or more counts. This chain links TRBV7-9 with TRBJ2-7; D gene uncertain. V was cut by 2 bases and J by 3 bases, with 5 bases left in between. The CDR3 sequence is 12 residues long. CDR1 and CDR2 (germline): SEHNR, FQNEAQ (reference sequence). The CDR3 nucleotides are TGTGCCAGCAGCTTAACTGACTACGAGCAGTACTTC. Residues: CASSLTDYEQYF.

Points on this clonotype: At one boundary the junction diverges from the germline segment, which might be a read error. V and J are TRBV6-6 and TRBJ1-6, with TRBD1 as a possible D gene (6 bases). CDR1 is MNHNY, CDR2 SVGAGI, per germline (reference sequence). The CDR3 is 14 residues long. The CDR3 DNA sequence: TGTGCCAGTAGGGGGGGATCCTACAATTCACCCCTCCACTTT. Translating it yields CASRGGSYNSPLHF.

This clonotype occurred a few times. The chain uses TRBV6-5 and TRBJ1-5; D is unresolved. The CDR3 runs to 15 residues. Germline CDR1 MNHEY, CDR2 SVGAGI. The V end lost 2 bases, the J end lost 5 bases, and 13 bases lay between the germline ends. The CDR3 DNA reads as TGTGCCAGCAGTTACAGTTGGGGATCGCATCAGCCCCAGCATTTT. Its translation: CASSYSWGSHQPQHF.

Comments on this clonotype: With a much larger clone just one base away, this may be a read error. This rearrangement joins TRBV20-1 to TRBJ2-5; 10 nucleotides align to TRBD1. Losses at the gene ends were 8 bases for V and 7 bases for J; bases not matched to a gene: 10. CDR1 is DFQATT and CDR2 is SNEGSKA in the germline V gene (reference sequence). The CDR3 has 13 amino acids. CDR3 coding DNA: TGCAGTACCCGACAGGGGGCTATGGGGACCCAGTACTTC. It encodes CSTRQGAMGTQYF.

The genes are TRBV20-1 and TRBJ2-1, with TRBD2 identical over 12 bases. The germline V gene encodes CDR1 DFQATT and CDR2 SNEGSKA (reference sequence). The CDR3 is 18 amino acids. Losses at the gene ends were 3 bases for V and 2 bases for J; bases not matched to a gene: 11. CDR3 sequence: CSASPSRLAGATYNEQFF. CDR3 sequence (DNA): TGCAGTGCTAGTCCTTCCCGACTAGCGGGGGCCACCTACAATGAGCAGTTCTTC.

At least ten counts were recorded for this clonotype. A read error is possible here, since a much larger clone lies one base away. This chain's CDR3 is CSARDREYGSTF. The CDR3 DNA is TGCAGTGCTAGAGATCGGGAATATGGCTCCACCTTC. The rearrangement links TRBV20-1 to TRBJ1-2; D remains unclear. The CDR3 runs 12 residues. The V gene's germline CDR1 is DFQATT and CDR2 SNEGSKA (reference sequence).

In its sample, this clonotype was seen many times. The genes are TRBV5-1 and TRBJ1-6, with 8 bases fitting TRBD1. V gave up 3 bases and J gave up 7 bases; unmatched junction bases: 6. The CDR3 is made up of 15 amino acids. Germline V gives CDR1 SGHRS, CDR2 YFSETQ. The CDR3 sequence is CASSSTGEWNSPLHF. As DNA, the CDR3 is TGCGCCAGCAGCTCGACAGGGGAGTGGAATTCACCCCTCCACTTT.

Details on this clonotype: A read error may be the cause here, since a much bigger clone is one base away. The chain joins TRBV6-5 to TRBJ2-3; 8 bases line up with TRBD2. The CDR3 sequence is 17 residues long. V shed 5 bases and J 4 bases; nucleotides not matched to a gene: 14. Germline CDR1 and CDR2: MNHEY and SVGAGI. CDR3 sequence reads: CASSAILADIGPDTQYF. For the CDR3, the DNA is TGTGCCAGCAGTGCCATACTAGCGGACATAGGCCCAGATACGCAGTATTTT.

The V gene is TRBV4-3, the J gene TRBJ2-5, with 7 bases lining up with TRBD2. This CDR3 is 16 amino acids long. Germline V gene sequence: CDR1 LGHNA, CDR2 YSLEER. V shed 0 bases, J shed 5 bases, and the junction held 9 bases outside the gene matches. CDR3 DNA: TGCGCCAGCAGCCAAGATGGTTGGGGGACTAAGGAGACCCAGTACTTC. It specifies CASSQDGWGTKETQYF.

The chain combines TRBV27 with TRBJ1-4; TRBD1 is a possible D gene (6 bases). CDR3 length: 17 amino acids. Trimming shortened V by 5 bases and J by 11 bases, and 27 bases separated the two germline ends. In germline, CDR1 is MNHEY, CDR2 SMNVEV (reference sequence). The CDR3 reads CASSTPGRTGGSGKLFF. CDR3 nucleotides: TGTGCCAGCAGTACCCCAGGGAGGACCGGGGGCAGTGGGAAACTGTTTTTT.

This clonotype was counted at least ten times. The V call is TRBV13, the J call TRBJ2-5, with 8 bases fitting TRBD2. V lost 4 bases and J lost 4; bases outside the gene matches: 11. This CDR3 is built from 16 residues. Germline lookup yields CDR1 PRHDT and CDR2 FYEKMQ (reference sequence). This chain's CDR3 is CASSYSGTRSGETQYF. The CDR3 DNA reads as TGTGCCAGCAGCTACTCCGGGACTAGATCCGGAGAGACCCAGTACTTC.

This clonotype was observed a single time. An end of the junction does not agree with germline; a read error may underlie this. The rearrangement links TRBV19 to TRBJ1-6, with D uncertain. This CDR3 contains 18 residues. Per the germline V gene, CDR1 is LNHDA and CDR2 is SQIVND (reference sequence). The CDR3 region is CASSIDPQESSYNSPPHF. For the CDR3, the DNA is TGTGCCAGTAGTATAGATCCCCAGGAGAGCTCCTATAATTCACCCCCCCACTTT.

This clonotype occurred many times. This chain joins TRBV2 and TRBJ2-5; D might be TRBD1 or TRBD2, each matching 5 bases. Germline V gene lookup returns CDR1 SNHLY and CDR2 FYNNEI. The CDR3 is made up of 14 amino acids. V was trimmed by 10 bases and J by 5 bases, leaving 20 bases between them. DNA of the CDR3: TGTGCCACCGGAAGAACAGGACTCGGGGAGACCCAGTACTTC. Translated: CATGRTGLGETQYF.

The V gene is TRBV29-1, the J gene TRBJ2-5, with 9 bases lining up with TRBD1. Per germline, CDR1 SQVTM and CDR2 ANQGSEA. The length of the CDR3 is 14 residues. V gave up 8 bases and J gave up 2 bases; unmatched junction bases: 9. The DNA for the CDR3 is TGCAGCACTGGGACAGGGACCCTTCAAGAGACCCAGTACTTC. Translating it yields CSTGTGTLQETQYF.

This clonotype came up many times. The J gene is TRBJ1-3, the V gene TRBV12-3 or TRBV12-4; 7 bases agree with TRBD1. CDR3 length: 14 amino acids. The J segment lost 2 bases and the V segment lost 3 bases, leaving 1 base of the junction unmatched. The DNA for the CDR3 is TGTGCCAGCAGTTTGGGGACAGCTGGAAACACCATATATTTT. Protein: CASSLGTAGNTIYF.

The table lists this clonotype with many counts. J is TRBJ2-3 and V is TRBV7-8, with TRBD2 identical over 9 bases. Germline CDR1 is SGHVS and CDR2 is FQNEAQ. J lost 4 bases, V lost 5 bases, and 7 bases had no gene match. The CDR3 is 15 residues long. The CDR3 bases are TGTGCCAGCAGCGTTAGCGGGAGCTCGGCAGATACGCAGTATTTT. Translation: CASSVSGSSADTQYF.

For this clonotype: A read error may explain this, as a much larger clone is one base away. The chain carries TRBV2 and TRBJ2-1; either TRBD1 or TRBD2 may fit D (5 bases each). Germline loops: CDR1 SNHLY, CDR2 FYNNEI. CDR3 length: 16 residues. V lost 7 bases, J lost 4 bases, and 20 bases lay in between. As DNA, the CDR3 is TGTGCCAGCACCGATAGCGAGACAGTACTTTACAATGAGCAGTTCTTC. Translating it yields CASTDSETVLYNEQFF.

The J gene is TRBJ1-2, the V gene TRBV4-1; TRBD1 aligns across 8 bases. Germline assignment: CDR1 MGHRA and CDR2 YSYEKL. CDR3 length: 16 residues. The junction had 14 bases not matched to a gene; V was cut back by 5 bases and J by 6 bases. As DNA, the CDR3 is TGCGCCAGCAGCGAGGGACAGGAAGGGGGGTCTCATGGCTACACCTTC. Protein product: CASSEGQEGGSHGYTF.

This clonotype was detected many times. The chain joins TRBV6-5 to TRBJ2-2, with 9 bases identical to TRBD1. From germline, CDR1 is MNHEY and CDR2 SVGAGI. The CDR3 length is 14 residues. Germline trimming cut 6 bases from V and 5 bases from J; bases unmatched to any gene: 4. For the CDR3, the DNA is TGTGCCAGCAGCCCCGGACAGGGGACCGGGGAGCTGTTTTTT. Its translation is CASSPGQGTGELFF.

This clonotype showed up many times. For the CDR3, the DNA is TGTGCCAGCAGCTCACGTGGGGGGAGGAACGATGGCTACACCTTC. This codes for CASSSRGGRNDGYTF. The gene calls are TRBV7-8 and TRBJ1-2, with TRBD1 as a possible D gene (5 bases). CDR3 size: 15 residues. The V end was cut by 4 bases, the J end by 6 bases, with 18 bases between. Germline V gene data show CDR1 as SGHVS and CDR2 as FQNEAQ. Using reference TRBV7-8 and TRBJ1-2 for the parts outside the CDR3, the full variable domain is GAGVSQSPRYKVAKRGQDVALRCDPISGHVSLFWYQQALGQGPEFLTYFQNEAQLDKSGLPSDRFFAERPEGSVSTLKIQRTQQEDSAVYLCASSSRGGRNDGYTFGSGTRLTVV.